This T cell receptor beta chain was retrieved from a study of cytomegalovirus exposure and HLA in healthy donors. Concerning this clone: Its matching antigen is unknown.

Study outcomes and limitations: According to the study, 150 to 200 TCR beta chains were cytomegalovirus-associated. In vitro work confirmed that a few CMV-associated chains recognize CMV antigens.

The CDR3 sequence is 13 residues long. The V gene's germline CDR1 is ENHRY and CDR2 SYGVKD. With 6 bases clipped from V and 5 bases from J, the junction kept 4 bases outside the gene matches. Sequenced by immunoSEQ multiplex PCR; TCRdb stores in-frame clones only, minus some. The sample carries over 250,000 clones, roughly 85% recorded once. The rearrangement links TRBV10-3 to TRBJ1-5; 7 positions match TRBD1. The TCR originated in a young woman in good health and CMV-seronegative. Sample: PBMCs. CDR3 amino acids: CAIRNQGDQPQHF. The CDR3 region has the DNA TGTGCCATCAGGAACCAGGGGGATCAGCCCCAGCATTTT.